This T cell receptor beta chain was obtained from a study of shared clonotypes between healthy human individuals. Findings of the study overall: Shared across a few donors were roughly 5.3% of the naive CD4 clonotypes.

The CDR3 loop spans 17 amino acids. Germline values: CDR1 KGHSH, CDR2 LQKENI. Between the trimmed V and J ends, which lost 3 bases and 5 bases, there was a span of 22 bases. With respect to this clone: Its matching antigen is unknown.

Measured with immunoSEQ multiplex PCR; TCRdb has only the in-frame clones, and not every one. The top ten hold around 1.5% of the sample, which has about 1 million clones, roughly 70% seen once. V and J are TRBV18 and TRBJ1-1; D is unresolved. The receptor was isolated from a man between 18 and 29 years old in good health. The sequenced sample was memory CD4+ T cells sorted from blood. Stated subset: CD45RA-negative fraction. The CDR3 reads CASSPPGRQKMGTEAFF. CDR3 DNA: TGTGCCAGCTCACCTCCGGGCCGCCAGAAAATGGGAACTGAAGCTTTCTTT.